These 29 T cell receptor beta chains were sequenced from one sample in a study of Ad26.COV2.S vaccination and SARS-CoV-2 variants. The table came from immunoSEQ multiplex PCR; TCRdb's copy has only in-frame clones and leaves some out. Of about half a million clones in the sample, roughly nine tenths were seen once. Regarding treatment: 15 to 20 received Ad26.COV2.S at low or high dose, single or two shots; several received placebo; per-sample allocation not given. Following the first vaccine or placebo injection, samples were taken on day 63. The material sequenced was peripheral blood, taken in a trial of Ad26.COV2.S vaccine versus placebo. The receptors shown here come from a person between 18 and 60 years old who received the Ad26.COV2.S COVID-19 vaccine or a placebo.

J is TRBJ1-3 and V is TRBV3-1 (or the pseudogene TRBV3-2), with a tentative D call TRBD1 (5 bases). Germline CDR1 is LGHDT and CDR2 is YNNKEL (reference sequence). The CDR3 runs 17 residues. V was pared by 3 bases and J by 2 bases, with 17 bases between. The CDR3 region has the DNA TGTGCCAGCAGCCAGCCCCCCACAGGACTCACTGGAAACACCATATATTTT. This gives the protein CASSQPPTGLTGNTIYF.

This chain uses TRBV10-2 with TRBJ2-7; 11 nucleotides align to TRBD2. Germline V gene lookup returns CDR1 WSHSY and CDR2 SAAADI. The CDR3 is 15 amino acids. Unmatched junction bases numbered 6, after V lost 6 bases and J lost 2 bases. The CDR3 nucleotides read TGCGCCAGCAGGTATACTAGCGGGGGAACCTACGAGCAGTACTTC. As protein: CASRYTSGGTYEQYF.

This chain uses TRBV6-5 with TRBJ2-1, with a tentative D call TRBD2 (5 bases). The CDR3 is made up of 11 amino acids. Trimming stripped 6 bases from V and 7 bases from J, with 7 bases between. Germline CDR1 is MNHEY and CDR2 is SVGAGI. The CDR3 DNA reads as TGTGCCAGCAGCGGGAATAATGAGCAGTTCTTC. Its translation: CASSGNNEQFF.

Only one count was recorded for this clone. CDR3 protein: CASTEVLGDEQFF. The CDR3 nucleotides are TGTGCCAGCACCGAGGTTTTAGGCGATGAGCAGTTCTTC. This sequence joins TRBV7-9 and TRBJ2-1, with D uncertain. Trimming removed 7 bases from V and 8 bases from J, with 15 bases in between. This CDR3 is 13 amino acids long. CDR1 and CDR2 from the germline V gene are SEHNR and FQNEAQ (reference sequence).

This clone has a handful of counts. The rearrangement uses TRBV14 and TRBJ2-5; D unclear. Germline-derived CDR1 and CDR2 are SGHDN and FVKESK. The ends were cut back, 4 bases at V and 5 bases at J, with 14 bases in the middle. The CDR3 has 14 residues. The CDR3 coding sequence is TGTGCCAGCAGCCCGACGTGGGGAATTGAGACCCAGTACTTC. Its protein product is CASSPTWGIETQYF.

The V gene is TRBV19, the J gene TRBJ1-2; 7 nucleotides match TRBD1. There are 13 residues in the CDR3. The junction had 4 bases not matched to a gene; V was cut back by 5 bases and J by 4 bases. Germline V gene data show CDR1 as LNHDA and CDR2 as SQIVND (reference sequence). CDR3 sequence reads: CASSLGTVYGYTF. CDR3 DNA: TGTGCCAGTAGTCTTGGGACAGTCTATGGCTACACCTTC. The complete variable domain, with remaining parts taken from reference TRBV19 and TRBJ1-2, reads DGGITQSPKYLFRKEGQNVTLSCEQNLNHDAMYWYRQDPGQGLRLIYYSQIVNDFQKGDIAEGYSVSREKKESFPLTVTSAQKNPTAFYLCASSLGTVYGYTFGSGTRLTVV.

This chain joins TRBV4-1 and TRBJ2-1; TRBD2 agrees at 10 bases. The CDR3 is made up of 17 amino acids. J gave up 9 bases and V 1 base, and 12 bases lay outside the gene matches. Germline CDR1 reads MGHRA; CDR2 reads YSYEKL. The CDR3 coding sequence is TGCGCCAGCAGCCAAGTTAGCGGGGGGCCCCGGAGTGGTGAGCAGTTCTTC. It codes for CASSQVSGGPRSGEQFF.

The V call is TRBV2, the J call TRBJ1-5, with D tentatively TRBD1 (6 bases). Germline V CDR1 and CDR2: SNHLY, FYNNEI. Deletions cut 8 bases from V and 5 bases from J, with 22 bases between. CDR3 length equals 16 residues. CDR3 in amino acids: CASGGASSGWDQPQHF. In DNA, the CDR3 is TGTGCCAGCGGGGGGGCGTCGTCGGGTTGGGATCAGCCCCAGCATTTT.

The chain couples TRBV24-1 to TRBJ2-1, with TRBD2 matching over 9 bases. V trimming: 2 bases; J trimming: 5 bases; junction bases outside the gene matches: 3. CDR3 length equals 15 residues. Germline-derived CDR1 and CDR2 are KGHDR and SFDVKD. This chain's CDR3 is CATSDSSGVDNEQFF. CDR3 DNA: TGTGCCACCAGTGATTCTAGCGGGGTCGACAATGAGCAGTTCTTC.

The chain is built from TRBV7-9 and TRBJ2-3; TRBD2 matches 15 bases. The germline V gene has CDR1 SEHNR and CDR2 FQNEAQ (reference sequence). This CDR3 has 16 residues. V lost 6 bases to trimming and J lost 2 bases; unmatched junction nucleotides: 3. In nucleotides, the CDR3 is TGTGCCAGCAGGTGGACTAGCGGGGGGGCCACAGATACGCAGTATTTT. Translating it yields CASRWTSGGATDTQYF.

This clone is a singleton in its sample. The CDR3 DNA reads as TGTGCCAGCTCTCGGACAGGGGGCTTTTACGAGCAGTACTTC. Its protein product is CASSRTGGFYEQYF. The chain employs TRBV18 and TRBJ2-7; 11 bases fit TRBD1. Losses at the gene ends were 6 bases for V and 4 bases for J; bases not matched to a gene: 5. The CDR3 extends over 14 amino acids. Germline values: CDR1 KGHSH, CDR2 LQKENI.

The sample holds one count of this clone. The chain employs TRBV9 and TRBJ1-1, with D possibly being TRBD1 (6 bases). V shed 1 base and J shed 0 bases, with 10 bases lying between them. Germline V gene data show CDR1 as SGDLS and CDR2 as YYNGEE. The CDR3 extends over 15 amino acids. CDR3 amino acids: CASSVTGQMNTEAFF. CDR3 coding DNA: TGTGCCAGCAGCGTAACGGGACAAATGAACACTGAAGCTTTCTTT.

The chain recombines TRBV28 with TRBJ1-5; 7 bases align to TRBD1. CDR3 length: 14 amino acids. Germline V gene data show CDR1 as MDHEN and CDR2 as SYDVKM. With 5 bases clipped from V and 7 bases from J, the junction kept 8 bases outside the gene matches. CDR3 in DNA: TGTGCCAGCAGTACACCAGACAGGGAACAGCCCCAGCATTTT. Amino acid sequence: CASSTPDREQPQHF.

J is TRBJ1-2 and V is TRBV4-3; TRBD1 matches 7 bases. CDR3 length: 13 residues. J gave up 8 bases and V 4 bases, and 7 bases lay outside the gene matches. The germline gives CDR1 LGHNA, CDR2 YSLEER. This CDR3 reads CASSPSNRGGYTF. The CDR3 nucleotides read TGCGCCAGCAGCCCATCCAACAGGGGAGGCTACACCTTC.

This chain connects TRBV6-5 to TRBJ1-1, with D tentatively TRBD1 (6 bases). The germline CDR1 and CDR2 sequences are MNHEY and SVGAGI. V was shortened by 8 bases and J by 0 bases, with 10 bases between the two germline ends. The CDR3 is 13 amino acids. The CDR3 spells CASVQGLNTEAFF. CDR3 DNA sequence: TGTGCCAGCGTGCAGGGGTTGAACACTGAAGCTTTCTTT.

The rearrangement links TRBV29-1 to TRBJ1-4; D uncertain. Trimming took off 7 bases at V and 6 bases at J, with 15 bases between the two ends. The CDR3 runs 13 residues. The germline gives CDR1 SQVTM, CDR2 ANQGSEA. CDR3 nucleotides: TGCAGCGCCGTTTCCGCCCCCCATGAAAAACTGTTTTTT. Residues: CSAVSAPHEKLFF.

The rearrangement joins TRBV5-1 to TRBJ1-1; D remains unclear. Germline CDR1 is SGHRS and CDR2 is YFSETQ. The CDR3 is 14 residues long. V lost 0 bases and J lost 1, with 7 bases in between. This CDR3 reads CASSLGHRNTEAFF. The CDR3 region has the DNA TGCGCCAGCAGCTTGGGACATCGGAACACTGAAGCTTTCTTT.

The rearrangement links TRBV30 to TRBJ2-1; tentatively, D is TRBD2 (5 bases). Trimming removed 5 bases at V and 9 bases at J, with 17 bases between. This CDR3 comprises 13 residues. Germline assignment: CDR1 GTSNPN and CDR2 SVGIG (reference sequence). The CDR3 is CAWGNRLRGEQFF. CDR3 nucleotides: TGTGCCTGGGGCAACCGCCTCCGGGGTGAGCAGTTCTTC.

This clone was seen many times. This CDR3 is also generated by other DNA sequences in the sample. V is TRBV6-5 and J is TRBJ2-7; the D gene is possibly TRBD1 (6 bases). Germline CDR1 reads MNHEY; CDR2 reads SVGAGI. The germline V and J ends were trimmed by 6 bases and 3 bases, with 9 bases remaining between them. The CDR3 contains 12 residues. CDR3 nucleotide sequence: TGTGCCAGCAGGGACAGATTCTACGAGCAGTACTTC. Amino acids: CASRDRFYEQYF.

The chain couples TRBV7-9 to TRBJ2-1; 8 nucleotides line up with TRBD2. With 5 bases clipped from V and 4 bases from J, the junction kept 13 bases outside the gene matches. Looked up from germline, CDR1 is SEHNR and CDR2 is FQNEAQ (reference sequence). The CDR3 is 17 residues long. This chain's CDR3 is CASSLIPGLEGYNEQFF. The CDR3 region has the DNA TGTGCCAGCAGCCTAATACCGGGACTAGAGGGGTACAATGAGCAGTTCTTC.

The rearrangement uses TRBV19 and TRBJ2-7, with D unclear. Germline V lookup: CDR1 LNHDA, CDR2 SQIVND (reference sequence). CDR3 length equals 15 residues. V dropped 3 bases and J dropped 2 bases, with 14 bases sitting between them. In DNA form, the CDR3 reads TGTGCCAGTAGTATCGCTTGGACGCCAACCTACGAGCAGTACTTC. Translating it yields CASSIAWTPTYEQYF.

The chain combines TRBV2 with TRBJ2-7; tentatively, D is TRBD2 (5 bases). The CDR3 is 15 amino acids. V was clipped by 10 bases and J by 3 bases, with 22 bases between them. CDR1 SNHLY and CDR2 FYNNEI come from the germline V gene. CDR3 amino acids: CATRHGEWDYYEQYF. The CDR3 DNA sequence: TGTGCCACCCGGCATGGGGAGTGGGATTACTACGAGCAGTACTTC. Full variable domain (missing parts from reference TRBV2 and TRBJ2-7): EPEVTQTPSHQVTQMGQEVILRCVPISNHLYFYWYRQILGQKVEFLVSFYNNEISEKSEIFDDQFSVERPDGSNFTLKIRSTKLEDSAMYFCATRHGEWDYYEQYFGPGTRLTVT.

This clone was detected ten times or more. The chain joins TRBV2 to TRBJ1-4; tentative D call: TRBD1 (5 bases). Germline CDR1 is SNHLY and CDR2 is FYNNEI. The ends were cut back, 3 bases at V and 8 bases at J, with 13 bases in the middle. The CDR3 sequence is 14 residues long. This chain's CDR3 is CASSETVMGEKLFF. The CDR3 nucleotides are TGTGCCAGCAGTGAGACAGTTATGGGGGAAAAACTGTTTTTT.

The J gene is TRBJ1-1, the V gene TRBV27; 9 nucleotides match TRBD1. This CDR3 has 17 amino acids. Germline loops: CDR1 MNHEY, CDR2 SMNVEV (reference sequence). V shed 5 bases and J 0 bases; nucleotides not matched to a gene: 10. CDR3 nucleotide sequence: TGTGCCAGCAGTATAGACCCGGGACAGGGCATGAACACTGAAGCTTTCTTT. Its translation is CASSIDPGQGMNTEAFF.

The chain employs TRBV6-5 and TRBJ2-1, with D perhaps matching TRBD1 (5 bases). V lost 2 bases to trimming and J lost 5 bases, with 13 bases between them. The CDR3 consists of 15 residues. Per the germline V gene, CDR1 is MNHEY and CDR2 is SVGAGI. Here the CDR3 reads CASSYAPRQNNEQFF. CDR3 nucleotide sequence: TGTGCCAGCAGTTACGCACCCCGACAGAACAATGAGCAGTTCTTC.

This sequence joins TRBV19 and TRBJ2-4; D is unclear. The germline CDR1 and CDR2 sequences are LNHDA and SQIVND (reference sequence). V was trimmed by 5 bases and J by 5 bases, leaving 22 bases between them. This CDR3 contains 17 residues. In DNA, the CDR3 is TGTGCCAGTAGTCCCCGACCAAGTGAATCTTATGAAAACATTCAGTACTTC. Encoded protein: CASSPRPSESYENIQYF.

This clone is a singleton in its sample. The genes are TRBV30 and TRBJ2-7; 7 bases are shared with TRBD2. CDR3 length: 20 residues. Germline-derived CDR1 and CDR2 are GTSNPN and SVGIG (reference sequence). V gave up 0 bases and J gave up 9 bases; unmatched junction bases: 29. The CDR3 DNA follows: TGTGCCTGGAGTGTCCCTATTTCACTGGGCTGGGAGGGAGATCCGTCCGTGCAGTACTTC. The encoded protein is CAWSVPISLGWEGDPSVQYF. Full variable domain (rest looked up from reference TRBV30 and TRBJ2-7): SQTIHQWPATLVQPVGSPLSLECTVEGTSNPNLYWYRQAAGRGLQLLFYSVGIGQISSEVPQNLSASRPQDRQFILSSKKLLLSDSGFYLCAWSVPISLGWEGDPSVQYFGPGTRLTVT.

This sequence joins TRBV6-5 and TRBJ1-6; 7 bases agree with TRBD1. The V gene's germline CDR1 is MNHEY and CDR2 SVGAGI. The CDR3 loop spans 16 amino acids. V trimming: 0 bases; J trimming: 6 bases; junction bases outside the gene matches: 5. The CDR3, as DNA: TGTGCCAGCAGTTACTCCGACAGGGCCCCTAATTCACCCCTCCACTTT. Protein sequence: CASSYSDRAPNSPLHF.

The chain recombines TRBV30 with TRBJ1-6, with D possibly TRBD1 on 6 matching bases. V was pared by 4 bases and J by 0 bases, with 16 bases between. This CDR3 spans 17 amino acids. Germline V gene sequence: CDR1 GTSNPN, CDR2 SVGIG (reference sequence). Here the CDR3 DNA reads TGTGCCTGGACACAGGGCAGTCCCAGCTCCTATAATTCACCCCTCCACTTT. Protein sequence: CAWTQGSPSSYNSPLHF.